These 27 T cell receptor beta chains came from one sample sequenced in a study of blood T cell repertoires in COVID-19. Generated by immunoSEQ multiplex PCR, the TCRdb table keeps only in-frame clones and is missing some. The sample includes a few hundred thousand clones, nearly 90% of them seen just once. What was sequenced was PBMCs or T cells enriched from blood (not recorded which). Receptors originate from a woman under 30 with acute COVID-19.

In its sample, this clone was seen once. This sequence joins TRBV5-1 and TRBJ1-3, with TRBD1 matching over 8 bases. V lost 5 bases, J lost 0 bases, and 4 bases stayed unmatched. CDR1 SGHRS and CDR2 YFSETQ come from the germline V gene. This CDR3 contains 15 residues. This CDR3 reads CASRPGGYSGNTIYF. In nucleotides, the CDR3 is TGCGCCAGCAGGCCAGGGGGCTACTCTGGAAACACCATATATTTT.

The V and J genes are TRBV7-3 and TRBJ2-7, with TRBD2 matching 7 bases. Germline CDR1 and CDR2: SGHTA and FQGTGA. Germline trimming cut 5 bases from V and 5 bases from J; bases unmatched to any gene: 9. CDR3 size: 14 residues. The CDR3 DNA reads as TGTGCCAGCAGCCTCTGGGGCGGGAGCGACGAGCAGTACTTC. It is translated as CASSLWGGSDEQYF.

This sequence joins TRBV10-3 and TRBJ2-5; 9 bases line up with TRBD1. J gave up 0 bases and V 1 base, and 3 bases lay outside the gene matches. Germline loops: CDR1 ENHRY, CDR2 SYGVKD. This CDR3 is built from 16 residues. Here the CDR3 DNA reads TGTGCCATCAGTGAGTGGGGGACAGGGCACCAAGAGACCCAGTACTTC. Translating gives CAISEWGTGHQETQYF.

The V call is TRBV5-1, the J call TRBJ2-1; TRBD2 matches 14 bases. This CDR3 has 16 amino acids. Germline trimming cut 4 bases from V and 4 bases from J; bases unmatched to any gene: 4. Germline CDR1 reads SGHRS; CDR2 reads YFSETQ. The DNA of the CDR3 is TGCGCCAGCAGCGAGGGACTAGCGGGAGCGTACAATGAGCAGTTCTTC. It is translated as CASSEGLAGAYNEQFF.

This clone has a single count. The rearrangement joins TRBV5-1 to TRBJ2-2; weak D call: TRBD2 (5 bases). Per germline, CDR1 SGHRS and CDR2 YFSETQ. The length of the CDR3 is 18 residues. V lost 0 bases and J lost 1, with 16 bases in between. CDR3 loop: CASSLAGLRLGNTGELFF. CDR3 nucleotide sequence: TGCGCCAGCAGCTTGGCCGGACTGAGGCTCGGGAACACCGGGGAGCTGTTTTTT.

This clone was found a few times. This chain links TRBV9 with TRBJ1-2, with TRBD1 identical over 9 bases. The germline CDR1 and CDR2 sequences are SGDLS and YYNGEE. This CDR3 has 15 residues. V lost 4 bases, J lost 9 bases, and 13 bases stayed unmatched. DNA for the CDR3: TGTGCCAGCAGCACAGGGGGCAACCGCCAAGGGAGCTACACCTTC. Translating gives CASSTGGNRQGSYTF.

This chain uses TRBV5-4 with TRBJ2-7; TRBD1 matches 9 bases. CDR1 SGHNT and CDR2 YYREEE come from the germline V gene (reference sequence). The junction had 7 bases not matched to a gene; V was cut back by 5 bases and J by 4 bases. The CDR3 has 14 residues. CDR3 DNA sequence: TGTGCCAGCAGTCCGGGACAGGGATCGTACGAGCAGTACTTC. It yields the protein CASSPGQGSYEQYF.

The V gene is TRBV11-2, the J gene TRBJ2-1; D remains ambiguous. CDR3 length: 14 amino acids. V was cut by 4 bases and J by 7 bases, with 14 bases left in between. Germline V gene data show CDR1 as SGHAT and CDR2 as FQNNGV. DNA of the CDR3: TGTGCCAGCAGCTACCTCCCCCGGTCAAATGAGCAGTTCTTC. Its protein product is CASSYLPRSNEQFF.

The CDR3 reads CASRDTRHSGYTF. In DNA, the CDR3 is TGTGCCAGCAGGGACACCAGGCACTCAGGCTACACCTTC. V and J are TRBV28 and TRBJ1-2; D may be TRBD1 (5 bases). Germline CDR1 reads MDHEN; CDR2 reads SYDVKM. The CDR3 is made up of 13 amino acids. Trimming cost V 6 bases and J 8 bases, with 16 bases left between them.

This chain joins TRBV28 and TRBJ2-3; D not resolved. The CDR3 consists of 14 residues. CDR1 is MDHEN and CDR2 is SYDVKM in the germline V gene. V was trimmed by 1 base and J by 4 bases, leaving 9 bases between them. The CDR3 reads CASSLLGSSDTQYF. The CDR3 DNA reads TGTGCCAGCAGTTTATTGGGCTCATCAGATACGCAGTATTTT. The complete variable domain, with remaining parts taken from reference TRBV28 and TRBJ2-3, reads DVKVTQSSRYLVKRTGEKVFLECVQDMDHENMFWYRQDPGLGLRLIYFSYDVKMKEKGDIPEGYSVSREKKERFSLILESASTNQTSMYLCASSLLGSSDTQYFGPGTRLTVL.

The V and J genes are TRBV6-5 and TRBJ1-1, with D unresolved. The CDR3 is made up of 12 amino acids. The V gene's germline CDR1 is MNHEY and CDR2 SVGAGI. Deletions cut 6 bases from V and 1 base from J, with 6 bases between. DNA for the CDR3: TGTGCCAGCAGCCCCCGGAACACTGAAGCTTTCTTT. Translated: CASSPRNTEAFF.

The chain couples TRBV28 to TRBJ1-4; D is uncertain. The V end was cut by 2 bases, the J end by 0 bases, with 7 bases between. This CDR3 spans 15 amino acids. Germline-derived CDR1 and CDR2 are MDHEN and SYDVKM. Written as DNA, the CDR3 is TGTGCCAGCAGTTTAGAGGATGCAACTAATGAAAAACTGTTTTTT. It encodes CASSLEDATNEKLFF.

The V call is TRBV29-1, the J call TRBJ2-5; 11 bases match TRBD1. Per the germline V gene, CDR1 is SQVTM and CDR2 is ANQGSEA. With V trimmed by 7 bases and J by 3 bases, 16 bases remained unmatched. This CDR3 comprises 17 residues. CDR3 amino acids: CSGLVFRDRGGEETQYF. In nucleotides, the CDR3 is TGCAGCGGCCTCGTATTCCGGGACAGGGGGGGGGAAGAGACCCAGTACTTC. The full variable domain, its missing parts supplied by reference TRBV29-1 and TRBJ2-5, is SAVISQKPSRDICQRGTSLTIQCQVDSQVTMMFWYRQQPGQSLTLIATANQGSEATYESGFVIDKFPISRPNLTFSTLTVSNMSPEDSSIYLCSGLVFRDRGGEETQYFGPGTRLLVL.

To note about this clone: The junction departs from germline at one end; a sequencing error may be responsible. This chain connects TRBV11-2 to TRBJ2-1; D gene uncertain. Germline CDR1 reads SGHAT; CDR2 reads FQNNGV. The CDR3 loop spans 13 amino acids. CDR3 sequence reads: CASSLDDMNEQFF. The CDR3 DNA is TGTGCCAGCAGCCTAGATGACATGAATGAGCAGTTCTTC.

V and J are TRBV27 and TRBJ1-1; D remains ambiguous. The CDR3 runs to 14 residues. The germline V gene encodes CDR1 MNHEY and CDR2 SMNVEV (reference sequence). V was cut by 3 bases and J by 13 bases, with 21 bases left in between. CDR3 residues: CASSLEGIRGPGFF. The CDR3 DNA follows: TGTGCCAGCAGTTTGGAAGGGATTCGCGGGCCAGGTTTCTTT.

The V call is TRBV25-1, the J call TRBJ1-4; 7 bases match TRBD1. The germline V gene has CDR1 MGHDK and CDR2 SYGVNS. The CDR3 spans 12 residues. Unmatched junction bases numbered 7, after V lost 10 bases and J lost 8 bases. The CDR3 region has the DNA TGTGCCACGACAGGGTCTGAGGAAAAACTGTTTTTT. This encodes CATTGSEEKLFF.

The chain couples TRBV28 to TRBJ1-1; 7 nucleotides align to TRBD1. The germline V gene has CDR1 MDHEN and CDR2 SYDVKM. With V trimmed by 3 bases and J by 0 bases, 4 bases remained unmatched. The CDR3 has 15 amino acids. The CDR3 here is CASSFGTAMNTEAFF. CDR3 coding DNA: TGTGCCAGCAGTTTTGGGACAGCTATGAACACTGAAGCTTTCTTT.

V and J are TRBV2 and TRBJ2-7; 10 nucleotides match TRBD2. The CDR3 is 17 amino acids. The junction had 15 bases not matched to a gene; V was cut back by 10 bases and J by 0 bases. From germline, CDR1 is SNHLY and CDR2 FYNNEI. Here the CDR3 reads CAILGGTSDWNSYEQYF. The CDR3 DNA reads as TGTGCCATACTCGGGGGGACTAGCGACTGGAACTCCTACGAGCAGTACTTC.

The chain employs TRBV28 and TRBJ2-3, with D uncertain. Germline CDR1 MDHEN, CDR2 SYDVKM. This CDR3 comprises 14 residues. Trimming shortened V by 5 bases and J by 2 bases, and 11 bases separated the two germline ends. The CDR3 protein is CASSPSTTTDTQYF. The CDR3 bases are TGTGCCAGCAGTCCTTCGACAACCACAGATACGCAGTATTTT. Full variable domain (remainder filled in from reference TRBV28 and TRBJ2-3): DVKVTQSSRYLVKRTGEKVFLECVQDMDHENMFWYRQDPGLGLRLIYFSYDVKMKEKGDIPEGYSVSREKKERFSLILESASTNQTSMYLCASSPSTTTDTQYFGPGTRLTVL.

The CDR3 sequence: CASSQTTGNTIYF. The CDR3 DNA reads as TGCGCCAGCAGCCAAACTACTGGAAACACCATATATTTT. The genes are TRBV5-1 and TRBJ1-3; D is unclear. The CDR3 sequence is 13 residues long. Germline-derived CDR1 and CDR2 are SGHRS and YFSETQ. V was pared by 4 bases and J by 2 bases, with 7 bases between.

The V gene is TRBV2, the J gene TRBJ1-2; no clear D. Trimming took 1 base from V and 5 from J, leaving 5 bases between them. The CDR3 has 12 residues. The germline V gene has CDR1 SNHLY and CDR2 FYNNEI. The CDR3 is CASSEDRYGYTF. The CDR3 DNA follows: TGTGCCAGCAGTGAAGATCGTTATGGCTACACCTTC.

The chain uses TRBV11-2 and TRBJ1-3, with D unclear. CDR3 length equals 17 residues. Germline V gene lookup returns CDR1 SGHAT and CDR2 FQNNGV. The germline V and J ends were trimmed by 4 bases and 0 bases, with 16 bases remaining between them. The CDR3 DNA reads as TGTGCCAGCAGCTCCCCCCGCGGAGAGGTCTCTGGAAACACCATATATTTT. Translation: CASSSPRGEVSGNTIYF. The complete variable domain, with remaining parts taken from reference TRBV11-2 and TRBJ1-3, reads EAGVAQSPRYKIIEKRQSVAFWCNPISGHATLYWYQQILGQGPKLLIQFQNNGVVDDSQLPKDRFSAERLKGVDSTLKIQPAKLEDSAVYLCASSSPRGEVSGNTIYFGEGSWLTVV.

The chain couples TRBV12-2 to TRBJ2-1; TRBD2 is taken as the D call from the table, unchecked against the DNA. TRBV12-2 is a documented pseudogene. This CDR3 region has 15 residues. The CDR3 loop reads CASRLAGGPYNEQFF. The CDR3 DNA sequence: TGTGCAAGTCGCTTAGCGGGAGGGCCCTACAATGAGCAGTTCTTC.

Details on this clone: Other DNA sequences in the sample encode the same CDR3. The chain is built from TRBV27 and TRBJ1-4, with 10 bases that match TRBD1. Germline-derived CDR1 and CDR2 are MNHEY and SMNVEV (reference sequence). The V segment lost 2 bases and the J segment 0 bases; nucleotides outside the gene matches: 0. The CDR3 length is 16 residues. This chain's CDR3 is CASSLGTGATNEKLFF. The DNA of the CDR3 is TGTGCCAGCAGTTTAGGGACAGGGGCAACTAATGAAAAACTGTTTTTT.

CDR3 coding DNA: TGTGCCAGCAGCCGGACAAGGGACAGTTTCAATCAGCCCCAGCATTTT. Translating gives CASSRTRDSFNQPQHF. The chain combines TRBV11-3 with TRBJ1-5; 7 bases fit TRBD1. The germline V gene encodes CDR1 SGHNT and CDR2 YENEEA. V was pared by 5 bases and J by 3 bases, with 10 bases of the junction left unmatched. The CDR3 runs to 16 residues.

The CDR3 here is CASSLLGGSGQPQHF. CDR3 in DNA: TGTGCCAGCAGTTTATTGGGGGGTTCGGGGCAGCCCCAGCATTTT. The genes are TRBV27 and TRBJ1-5; a weak D match, TRBD1 (5 bases). Per the germline V gene, CDR1 is MNHEY and CDR2 is SMNVEV (reference sequence). CDR3 size: 15 residues. V lost 1 base and J lost 7, with 14 bases in between.

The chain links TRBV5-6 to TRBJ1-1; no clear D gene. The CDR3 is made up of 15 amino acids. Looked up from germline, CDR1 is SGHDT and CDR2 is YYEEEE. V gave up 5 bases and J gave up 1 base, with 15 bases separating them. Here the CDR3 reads CASSFYRRRNTEAFF. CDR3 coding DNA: TGTGCCAGCAGTTTTTATAGGAGGAGGAACACTGAAGCTTTCTTT.